This paragraph reports one TCR beta chain. Its antigen is undetermined. This sample was included in a study of early T cells in non-severe SARS-CoV-2 infection. Across the study: Bulk RNA from unsorted whole blood was sequenced; chains were unpaired.

Findings and caveats of the study: Missing private and CD4 specificities, VDJdb matching favored anti-spike CD8 responses.

Unique molecular identifiers tagged individual cDNA molecules. TCRdb used MiXCR to reprocess the 5' RACE reads, holding one entry per CDR3 protein. The sample records 80,000 or so distinct CDR3 sequences, around an eighth being singletons. The CDR3 is 13 residues long. Germline CDR1 is MNHNS and CDR2 is SASEGT. Unmatched junction bases numbered 5, after V lost 8 bases and J lost 4 bases. The source of this sequence is an adult who was a healthcare worker with PCR-confirmed SARS-CoV-2 infection or an uninfected control (not recorded which). The specimen was whole blood. V gene TRBV6-1 combines with J gene TRBJ1-5, with 7 bases identical to TRBD1. The CDR3 DNA reads TGTGCCAGCGGGACAGTGGAAAATCAGCCCCAGCATTTT. It is translated as CASGTVENQPQHF.